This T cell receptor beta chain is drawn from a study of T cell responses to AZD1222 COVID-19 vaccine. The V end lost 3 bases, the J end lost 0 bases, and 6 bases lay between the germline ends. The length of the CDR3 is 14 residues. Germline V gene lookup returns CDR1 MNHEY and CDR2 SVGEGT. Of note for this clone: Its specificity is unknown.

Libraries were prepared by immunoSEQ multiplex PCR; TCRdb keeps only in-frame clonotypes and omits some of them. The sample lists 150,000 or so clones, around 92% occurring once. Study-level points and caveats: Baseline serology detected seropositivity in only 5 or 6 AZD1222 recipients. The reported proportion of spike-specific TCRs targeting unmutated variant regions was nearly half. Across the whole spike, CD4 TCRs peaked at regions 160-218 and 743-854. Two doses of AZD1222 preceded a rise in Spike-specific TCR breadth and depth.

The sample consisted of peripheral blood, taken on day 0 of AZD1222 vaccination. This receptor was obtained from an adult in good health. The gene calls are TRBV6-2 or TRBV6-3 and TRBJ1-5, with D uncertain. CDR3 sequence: CASSYEVSNQPQHF. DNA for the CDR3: TGTGCCAGCAGTTATGAGGTTAGCAATCAGCCCCAGCATTTT.